These 5 T cell receptor beta chains share one sample of origin, sequenced in a study of T cell repertoires in cytomegalovirus infection. MiXCR, applied by TCRdb to the reads, yields one record per CDR3 protein. The profile shows 650,000 to 900,000 distinct CDR3 sequences, 29% of them singletons. These receptors' antigens are unknown. This specimen consisted of cultured CD8+ T cells from PBMCs, obtained from culture after CMV antigen stimulation. Every receptor here comes from a human donor in good health (CMV status not recorded). Some clones in this sample may be carry-over from other donors' samples.

The J gene is TRBJ2-1, the V gene TRBV27, with D possibly matching TRBD1 (5 bases). Germline V CDR1 and CDR2: MNHEY, SMNVEV (reference sequence). With 0 bases removed from V and 9 bases from J, the gap between germline ends came to 15 bases. There are 15 residues in the CDR3. DNA for the CDR3: TGTGCCAGCAGTTTATCGGGGCCCCCCTTGGTTGAGCAGTTCTTC. This gives the protein CASSLSGPPLVEQFF.

In nucleotides, the CDR3 is TGCGCCAGCAGTGAGACTAACGGACACACTGAAGCTTTCTTT. Translating it yields CASSETNGHTEAFF. The chain couples TRBV10-1 to TRBJ1-1; D not certain. The germline V gene encodes CDR1 WNHNN and CDR2 SYGVQD (reference sequence). V was clipped by 2 bases and J by 3 bases, with 10 bases between them. The CDR3 extends over 14 amino acids.

At least ten counts were recorded for this clonotype. This sequence joins TRBV7-6 and TRBJ1-1, with 7 bases that match TRBD1. Germline lookup yields CDR1 SGHVS and CDR2 FNYEAQ. V dropped 3 bases and J dropped 7; count of bases not matched to a gene: 5. This CDR3 contains 13 residues. CDR3 amino acids: CASSFTGESEAFF. The CDR3 DNA reads TGTGCCAGCAGCTTTACAGGGGAGAGTGAAGCTTTCTTT.

V and J are TRBV12-5 and TRBJ2-3, with D possibly being TRBD1 (6 bases). The CDR3 consists of 18 residues. The V gene lost 0 bases and the J gene lost 5 bases, with 21 bases spanning the gap. Germline CDR1 LGHNT, CDR2 FRNRAP. CDR3 coding DNA: TGTGCTAGTGGTTTGGTAACGGATCTGACAGGCCCACTAGATACGCAGTATTTT. This encodes CASGLVTDLTGPLDTQYF.

The sample holds many counts of this clonotype. The CDR3 nucleotides read TGTGCCAGCACCCACTCGGACAGGGCGAACTCTGAATATGGCTACACCTTC. Protein: CASTHSDRANSEYGYTF. The V gene is TRBV7-9, the J gene TRBJ1-2; 8 positions agree with TRBD1. Germline trimming cut 7 bases from V and 5 bases from J; bases unmatched to any gene: 18. The CDR3 runs 17 residues. Germline CDR1 reads SEHNR; CDR2 reads FQNEAQ (reference sequence).